Listed here are 27 T cell receptor beta chains from one sample, sequenced in a study of shared clonotypes between healthy human individuals. Assay: immunoSEQ multiplex PCR; the TCRdb copy retains only in-frame clones and omits some. The table lists about 990,000 clones, around 78% of them singletons. The sequenced material came from memory CD4+ T cells from PBMCs. Stated subset: CD45RA-negative fraction. The receptors shown here come from a man between 18 and 29 years old in good health. Some clones in this sample may be carry-over from other donors' samples.

This chain connects TRBV6-5 to TRBJ1-1, with a tentative D call TRBD1 (5 bases). This CDR3 has 13 residues. CDR1 and CDR2 (germline): MNHEY, SVGAGI. V was shortened by 2 bases and J by 5 bases, with 9 bases between the two germline ends. In DNA, the CDR3 is TGTGCCAGCAGTTACACGACAGTAACTGAAGCTTTCTTT. Encoded protein: CASSYTTVTEAFF.

V gene TRBV2 combines with J gene TRBJ1-3; a possible D gene is TRBD1 (6 bases). CDR3 length equals 15 residues. V lost 3 bases and J 4 bases, leaving 13 bases between the germline ends. Germline CDR1 and CDR2: SNHLY and FYNNEI. CDR3 amino acids: CASSDRVGAGNTIYF. The CDR3 DNA sequence: TGTGCCAGCAGTGATCGGGTGGGGGCAGGAAACACCATATATTTT.

The CDR3 DNA follows: TGTGCCAGCAGTTTAGAAAAGTCGGTGGGCCAGCTCGAGCAGTTCTTC. It translates to CASSLEKSVGQLEQFF. The rearrangement uses TRBV28 and TRBJ2-1; D uncertain. V was clipped by 2 bases and J by 10 bases, with 21 bases between them. The CDR3 length is 16 residues. Germline assignment: CDR1 MDHEN and CDR2 SYDVKM.

The rearrangement links TRBV5-1 to TRBJ1-6, with TRBD1 identical over 7 bases. V lost 0 bases to trimming and J lost 8 bases; unmatched junction nucleotides: 5. CDR3 size: 15 residues. Germline V lookup: CDR1 SGHRS, CDR2 YFSETQ. The CDR3 DNA reads as TGCGCCAGCAGCTTGGCCATCACAGGGGATTCACCCCTCCACTTT. Its translation is CASSLAITGDSPLHF.

This clone came up a few times. The genes are TRBV27 and TRBJ1-3; D not resolved. Germline loops: CDR1 MNHEY, CDR2 SMNVEV (reference sequence). The CDR3 is 14 amino acids. V was cut by 0 bases and J by 0 bases, with 3 bases left in between. The CDR3 nucleotides are TGTGCCAGCAGTTTATCCTTCTCTGGAAACACCATATATTTT. It specifies CASSLSFSGNTIYF.

This clone has a handful of counts. The CDR3, as DNA: TGTGCCAGCTCACCAGCTATCAGGGATGAAAAACTGTTTTTT. This translates into CASSPAIRDEKLFF. This rearrangement joins TRBV18 to TRBJ1-4; weak D call: TRBD1 (5 bases). Germline values: CDR1 KGHSH, CDR2 LQKENI. Trimming stripped 2 bases from V and 6 bases from J, with 10 bases between. There are 14 residues in the CDR3.

The chain is built from TRBV7-9 and TRBJ1-2; maybe TRBD1 (5 bases). Trimming removed 1 base at V and 8 bases at J, with 14 bases between. The length of the CDR3 is 14 residues. The V gene's germline CDR1 is SEHNR and CDR2 FQNEAQ (reference sequence). CDR3 in amino acids: CASSLEAGQGGYTF. The CDR3 region has the DNA TGTGCCAGCAGCTTAGAAGCGGGGCAGGGCGGCTACACCTTC.

This chain links TRBV10-3 with TRBJ2-1; D is perhaps TRBD2 (7 bases). V shed 10 bases and J shed 6 bases, with 22 bases lying between them. CDR3 length: 15 residues. Germline CDR1 ENHRY, CDR2 SYGVKD. The CDR3 bases are TGTGCCACCCGGGGTTTTCGGGGAGGGGGCAATGAGCAGTTCTTC. Translating it yields CATRGFRGGGNEQFF.

This sequence joins TRBV5-1 and TRBJ1-1, with D perhaps TRBD1 (6 bases). V dropped 4 bases and J dropped 3 bases, with 16 bases sitting between them. The CDR3 is made up of 15 amino acids. Germline values: CDR1 SGHRS, CDR2 YFSETQ. In DNA form, the CDR3 reads TGCGCCAGCAGCGTCGTGAGGGGGGGGGACACTGAAGCTTTCTTT. This translates into CASSVVRGGDTEAFF.

The gene calls are TRBV12-5 and TRBJ1-1, with TRBD1 identical over 9 bases. Germline V gene sequence: CDR1 LGHNT, CDR2 FRNRAP. Trimming at V came to 6 bases and at J to 9 bases, leaving 8 bases not matched to a gene. The CDR3 covers 13 residues. CDR3 sequence: CASGMDRGHKAFF. The CDR3 nucleotides read TGTGCTAGTGGGATGGACAGGGGCCATAAAGCTTTCTTT.

The chain has TRBV7-9 and TRBJ2-3; D is ambiguous. V lost 5 bases, J lost 0 bases, and 3 bases lay in between. There are 12 residues in the CDR3. CDR1 is SEHNR and CDR2 is FQNEAQ in the germline V gene (reference sequence). The CDR3 nucleotides read TGTGCCAGCAGCCAAAGCACAGATACGCAGTATTTT. It encodes CASSQSTDTQYF.

This clone has only a few counts. The V and J genes are TRBV7-9 and TRBJ2-2; 11 bases are a match to TRBD2. V lost 2 bases and J lost 3; bases outside the gene matches: 2. Germline CDR1 is SEHNR and CDR2 is FQNEAQ (reference sequence). This CDR3 contains 16 residues. The CDR3 loop is CASSLRLAGHTGELFF. The DNA for the CDR3 is TGTGCCAGCAGCTTACGACTAGCGGGGCACACCGGGGAGCTGTTTTTT.

The chain's CDR3 is CASQASGSYEQYF. CDR3 in DNA: TGTGCCAGCCAGGCTAGCGGGAGCTACGAGCAGTACTTC. The rearrangement uses TRBV28 and TRBJ2-7, with TRBD2 matching over 10 bases. Germline CDR1 MDHEN, CDR2 SYDVKM. This CDR3 has 13 amino acids. V gave up 8 bases and J gave up 3 bases; unmatched junction bases: 4.

V and J are TRBV5-1 and TRBJ2-5; TRBD1 matches at 7 bases. This CDR3 is 15 amino acids long. Germline V CDR1 and CDR2: SGHRS, YFSETQ. V was clipped by 4 bases and J by 8 bases; unmatched bases: 14. The CDR3 region has the DNA TGCGCCAGCAGCGAGACCGGGACAGCCTTGGAAACCCAGTACTTC. Residues: CASSETGTALETQYF.

The rearrangement joins TRBV9 to TRBJ2-7; D perhaps matches TRBD2 (6 bases). There are 16 residues in the CDR3. The germline CDR1 and CDR2 sequences are SGDLS and YYNGEE. With 4 bases removed from V and 6 bases from J, the gap between germline ends came to 23 bases. The CDR3 sequence is CASSPSWRAGYGEQYF. DNA for the CDR3: TGTGCCAGCAGCCCCAGCTGGAGGGCGGGTTACGGCGAGCAGTACTTC.

The CDR3 loop is CASRLVGGSQFF. The CDR3 DNA reads as TGTGCCAGCAGGCTCGTGGGGGGGTCGCAGTTCTTC. This chain joins TRBV2 and TRBJ2-1, with 7 bases matching TRBD2. CDR1 is SNHLY, CDR2 FYNNEI, per germline. Trimming removed 6 bases from V and 12 bases from J; junction bases left unmatched: 8. This CDR3 region has 12 residues.

The chain employs TRBV5-1 and TRBJ1-2, with unresolved D. CDR3 size: 14 residues. CDR1 and CDR2 from the germline V gene are SGHRS and YFSETQ. V lost 1 base to trimming and J lost 3 bases, with 10 bases between them. In nucleotides, the CDR3 is TGCGCCAGCAGCTTGCCCCCCGGAGACTATGGCTACACCTTC. Protein product: CASSLPPGDYGYTF.

The rearrangement uses TRBV5-4 and TRBJ1-2; TRBD1 might be the D (5 bases). The CDR3 extends over 15 amino acids. Germline CDR1 SGHNT, CDR2 YYREEE (reference sequence). V was clipped by 2 bases and J by 3 bases, with 14 bases between them. CDR3 coding DNA: TGTGCCAGCAGCTTAGGAGTGGGGCGGGACTATGGCTACACCTTC. As protein: CASSLGVGRDYGYTF.

The sample holds a few counts of this clone. The CDR3 DNA is TGTGCCAGCCTCAGGGAGGTGAACACTGAAGCTTTCTTT. Translation gives CASLREVNTEAFF. This chain connects TRBV2 to TRBJ1-1, with D possibly TRBD1 on 5 matching bases. From germline, CDR1 is SNHLY and CDR2 FYNNEI. This CDR3 contains 13 residues. V lost 8 bases and J lost 0, with 10 bases in between.

V and J are TRBV5-1 and TRBJ2-1; the D is unclear. This CDR3 spans 15 amino acids. Per the germline V gene, CDR1 is SGHRS and CDR2 is YFSETQ. Trimming shortened V by 1 base and J by 0 bases, and 8 bases separated the two germline ends. CDR3 protein: CASSLNIPSYNEQFF. The CDR3 nucleotides are TGCGCCAGCAGCTTGAATATTCCCTCCTACAATGAGCAGTTCTTC.

The V call is TRBV28, the J call TRBJ1-5; D is undetermined. The CDR3 consists of 11 residues. The V end lost 5 bases, the J end lost 7 bases, and 6 bases lay between the germline ends. The germline CDR1 and CDR2 sequences are MDHEN and SYDVKM. This CDR3 reads CASSRLQPQHF. CDR3 sequence (DNA): TGTGCCAGCAGTCGGTTGCAGCCCCAGCATTTT.

Of note for this clone: The sample contains more than one DNA sequence encoding this CDR3. The J gene is TRBJ2-7, the V gene TRBV5-1; weak D call: TRBD1 (5 bases). The CDR3 runs to 14 residues. Trimming left V 0 bases short and J 2 bases short, with 9 bases between. Germline V lookup: CDR1 SGHRS, CDR2 YFSETQ. CDR3 sequence reads: CASSLVAGTYEQYF. The CDR3 DNA sequence: TGCGCCAGCAGCTTGGTAGCAGGGACCTACGAGCAGTACTTC.

This clone was counted a single time. The chain joins TRBV13 to TRBJ2-7, with 8 positions matching TRBD1. This CDR3 has 16 residues. V lost 4 bases, J lost 5 bases, and 13 bases stayed unmatched. From germline, CDR1 is PRHDT and CDR2 FYEKMQ (reference sequence). The CDR3 nucleotides are TGTGCCAGCAGCTCCCCCAGGGGGCTGGGCGAGAACGAGCAGTACTTC. Amino acids: CASSSPRGLGENEQYF.

The V gene is TRBV6-5, the J gene TRBJ1-4; 10 nucleotides match TRBD1. V lost 6 bases to trimming and J lost 14 bases; unmatched junction nucleotides: 0. This CDR3 comprises 10 residues. Germline CDR1 MNHEY, CDR2 SVGAGI. CDR3 DNA sequence: TGTGCCAGCAGGGACAGGGGGCTGTTTTTT. Translating gives CASRDRGLFF.

In DNA, the CDR3 is TGTGCCAGCTTTTCTTCAGGGGTAGGCTCTGGAAACACCATATATTTT. Its translation is CASFSSGVGSGNTIYF. V gene TRBV28 combines with J gene TRBJ1-3; weak D call: TRBD1 (6 bases). Trimming stripped 8 bases from V and 0 bases from J, with 17 bases between. From germline, CDR1 is MDHEN and CDR2 SYDVKM. The CDR3 loop spans 16 amino acids.

Many counts were recorded for this clone. CDR3 protein: CASSDPLPYGNYGYTF. The CDR3 DNA reads as TGCGCCAGCAGTGACCCACTCCCGTATGGCAACTATGGCTACACCTTC. This rearrangement joins TRBV10-1 to TRBJ1-2; D is unresolved. Deletions cut 3 bases from V and 2 bases from J, with 16 bases between. Germline V gene data show CDR1 as WNHNN and CDR2 as SYGVQD (reference sequence). CDR3 length equals 16 residues.

The chain employs TRBV19 and TRBJ1-4, with D perhaps TRBD1 (6 bases). V lost 9 bases, J lost 7 bases, and 15 bases lay in between. The length of the CDR3 is 13 residues. Germline lookup yields CDR1 LNHDA and CDR2 SQIVND (reference sequence). DNA of the CDR3: TGTGCCAGCGCCAACAGGGAATCTGAAAAACTGTTTTTT. Encoded protein: CASANRESEKLFF.